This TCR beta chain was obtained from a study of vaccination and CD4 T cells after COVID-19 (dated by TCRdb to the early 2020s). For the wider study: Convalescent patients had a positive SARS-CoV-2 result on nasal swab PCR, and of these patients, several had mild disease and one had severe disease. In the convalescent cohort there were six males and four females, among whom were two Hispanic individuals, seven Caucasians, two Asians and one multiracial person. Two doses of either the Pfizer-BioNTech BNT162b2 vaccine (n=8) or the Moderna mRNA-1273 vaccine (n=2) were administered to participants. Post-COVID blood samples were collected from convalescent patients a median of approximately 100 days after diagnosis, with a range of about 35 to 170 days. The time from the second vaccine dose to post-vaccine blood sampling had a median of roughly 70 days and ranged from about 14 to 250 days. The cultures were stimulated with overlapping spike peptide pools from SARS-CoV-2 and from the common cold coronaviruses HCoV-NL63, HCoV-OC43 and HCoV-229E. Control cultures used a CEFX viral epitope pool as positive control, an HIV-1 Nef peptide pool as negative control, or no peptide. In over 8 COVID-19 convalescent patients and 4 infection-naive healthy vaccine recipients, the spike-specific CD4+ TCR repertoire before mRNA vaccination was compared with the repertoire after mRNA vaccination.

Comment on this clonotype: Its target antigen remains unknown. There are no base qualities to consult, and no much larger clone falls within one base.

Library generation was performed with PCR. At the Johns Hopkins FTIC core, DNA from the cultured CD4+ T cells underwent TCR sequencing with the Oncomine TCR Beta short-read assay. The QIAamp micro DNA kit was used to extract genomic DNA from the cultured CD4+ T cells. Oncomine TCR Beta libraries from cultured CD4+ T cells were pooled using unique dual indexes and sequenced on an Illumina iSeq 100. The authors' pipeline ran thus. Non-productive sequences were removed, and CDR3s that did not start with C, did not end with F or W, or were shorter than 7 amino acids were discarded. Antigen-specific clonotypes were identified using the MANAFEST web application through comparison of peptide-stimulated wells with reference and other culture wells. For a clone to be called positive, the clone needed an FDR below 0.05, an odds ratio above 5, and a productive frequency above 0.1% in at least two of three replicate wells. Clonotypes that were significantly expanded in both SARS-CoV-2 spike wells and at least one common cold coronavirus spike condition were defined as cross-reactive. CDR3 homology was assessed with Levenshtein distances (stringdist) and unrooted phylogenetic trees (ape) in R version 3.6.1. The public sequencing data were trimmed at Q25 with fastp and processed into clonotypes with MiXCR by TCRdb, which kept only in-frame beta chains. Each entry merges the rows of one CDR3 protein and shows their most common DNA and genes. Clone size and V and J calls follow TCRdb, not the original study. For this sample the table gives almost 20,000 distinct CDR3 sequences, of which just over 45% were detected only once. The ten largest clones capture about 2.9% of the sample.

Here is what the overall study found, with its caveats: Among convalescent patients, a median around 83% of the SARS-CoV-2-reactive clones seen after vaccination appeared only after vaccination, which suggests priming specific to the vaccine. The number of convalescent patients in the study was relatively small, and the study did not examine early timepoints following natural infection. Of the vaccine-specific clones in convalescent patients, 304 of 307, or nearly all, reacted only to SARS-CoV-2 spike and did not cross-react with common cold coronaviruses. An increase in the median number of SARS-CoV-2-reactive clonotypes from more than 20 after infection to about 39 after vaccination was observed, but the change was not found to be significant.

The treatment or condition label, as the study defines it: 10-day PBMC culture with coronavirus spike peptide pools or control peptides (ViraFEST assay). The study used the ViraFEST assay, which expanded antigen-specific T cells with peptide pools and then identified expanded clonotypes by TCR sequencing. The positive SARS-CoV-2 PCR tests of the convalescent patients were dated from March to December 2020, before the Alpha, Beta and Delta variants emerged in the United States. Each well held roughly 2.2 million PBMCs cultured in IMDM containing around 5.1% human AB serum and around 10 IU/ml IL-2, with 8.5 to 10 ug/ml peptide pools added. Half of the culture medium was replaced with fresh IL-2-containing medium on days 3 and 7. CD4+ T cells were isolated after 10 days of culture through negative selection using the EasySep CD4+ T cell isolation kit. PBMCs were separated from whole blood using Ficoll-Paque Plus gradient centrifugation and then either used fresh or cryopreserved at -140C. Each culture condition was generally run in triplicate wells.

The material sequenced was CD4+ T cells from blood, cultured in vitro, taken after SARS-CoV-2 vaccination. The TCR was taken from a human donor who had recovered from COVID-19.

The bases are TGTGCCAGCAGCCTGACGTGGAAGGAGGGCCACGAGCAGTACTTC. Its amino acids are CASSLTWKEGHEQYF. The receptor chain draws on TRBV7-2 and TRBJ2-7; the D gene is perhaps TRBD2, from 6 matching bases. The CDR3 sequence holds 15 residues, the cysteine and phenylalanine included. Of all the DNA, just the CDR3 is kept, 45 bases in frame from base 1. The junction shows trimming of 5 bases on V and 5 bases on J, plus 19 bases between the germline ends. Taken from the germline V gene, the CDR1 and CDR2 loops are SGHTA and FQGNSA.